This record concerns one T cell receptor (beta chain) sequence. What it binds is not known. The record originates from a study of early T cells in non-severe SARS-CoV-2 infection. Across the whole study: The sequenced material was bulk RNA from unsorted whole blood, and its chains were unpaired. General study results and limits: A preference for anti-spike CD8 responses marked VDJdb matching, which missed private and CD4 specificities.

Germline V gives CDR1 SNHLY, CDR2 FYNNEI. V lost 6 bases, J lost 0 bases, and 3 bases stayed unmatched. There are 15 residues in the CDR3. Unique molecular identifiers were affixed to single, distinct cDNA molecules. Each CDR3 protein gets one entry after TCRdb re-called the 5' RACE reads with MiXCR. Of 50,000 to 70,000 distinct CDR3 sequences in the sample, around 10% were seen once. The clonotype comes from an adult who was a healthcare worker with PCR-confirmed SARS-CoV-2 infection or an uninfected control (not recorded which). The V call is TRBV2, the J call TRBJ2-1; 9 nucleotides match TRBD1. Sequenced input: whole blood. CDR3 DNA: TGTGCCAGCAGGGGACAGGGAAGCTCCTACAATGAGCAGTTCTTC. Translated: CASRGQGSSYNEQFF.